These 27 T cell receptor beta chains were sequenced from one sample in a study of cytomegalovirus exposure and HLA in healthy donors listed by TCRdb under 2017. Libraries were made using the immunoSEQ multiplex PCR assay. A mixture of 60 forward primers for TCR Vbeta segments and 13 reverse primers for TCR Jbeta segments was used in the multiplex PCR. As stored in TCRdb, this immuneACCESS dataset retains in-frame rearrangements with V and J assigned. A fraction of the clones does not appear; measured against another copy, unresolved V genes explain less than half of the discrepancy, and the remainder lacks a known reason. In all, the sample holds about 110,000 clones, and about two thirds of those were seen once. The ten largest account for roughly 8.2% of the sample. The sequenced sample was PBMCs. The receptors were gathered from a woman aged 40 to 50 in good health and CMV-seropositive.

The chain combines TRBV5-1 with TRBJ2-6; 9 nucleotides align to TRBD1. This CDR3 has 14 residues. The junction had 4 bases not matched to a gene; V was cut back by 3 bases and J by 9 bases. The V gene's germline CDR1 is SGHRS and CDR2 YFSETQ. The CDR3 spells CASSSGQGINVLTF. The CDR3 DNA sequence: TGCGCCAGCAGCTCGGGACAGGGCATCAACGTCCTGACTTTC.

CDR3 residues: CATSRAGDNSPLHF. As DNA, the CDR3 is TGTGCCACCAGCCGAGCGGGAGATAATTCACCCCTCCACTTT. This chain joins TRBV15 and TRBJ1-6; no clear D. There are 14 residues in the CDR3. The V and J ends lost 5 bases and 5 bases respectively, with 10 bases between them. The germline V gene encodes CDR1 LNHNV and CDR2 YYDKDF (reference sequence).

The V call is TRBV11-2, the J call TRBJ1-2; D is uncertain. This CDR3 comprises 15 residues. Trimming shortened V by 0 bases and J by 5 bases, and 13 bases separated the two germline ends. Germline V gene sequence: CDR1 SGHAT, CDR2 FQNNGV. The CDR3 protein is CASSLDRRGGYGYTF. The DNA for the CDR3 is TGTGCCAGCAGCTTAGATCGCAGAGGAGGGTATGGCTACACCTTC.

This CDR3 reads CASSFLPQGVTEAFF. The CDR3 region has the DNA TGTGCCAGCAGTTTTCTACCCCAGGGGGTCACTGAAGCTTTCTTT. The chain recombines TRBV27 with TRBJ1-1, with 7 bases lining up with TRBD1. The V and J ends lost 3 bases and 4 bases, in that order; junction bases with no gene match: 8. This CDR3 is built from 15 residues. Germline assignment: CDR1 MNHEY and CDR2 SMNVEV (reference sequence).

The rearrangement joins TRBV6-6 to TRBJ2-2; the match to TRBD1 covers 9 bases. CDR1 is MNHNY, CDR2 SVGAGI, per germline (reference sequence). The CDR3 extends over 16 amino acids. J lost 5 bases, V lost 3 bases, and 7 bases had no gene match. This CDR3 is CASSYISGTGTGELFF. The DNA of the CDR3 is TGTGCCAGCAGTTATATATCCGGGACAGGGACCGGGGAGCTGTTTTTT.

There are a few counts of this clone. This chain's CDR3 is CASSWETGRTEAFF. CDR3 nucleotides: TGTGCCAGCAGTTGGGAGACAGGGAGAACTGAAGCTTTCTTT. The V call is TRBV6-6, the J call TRBJ1-1, with 7 bases that match TRBD1. Germline values: CDR1 MNHNY, CDR2 SVGAGI (reference sequence). CDR3 size: 14 residues. The V gene end was trimmed by 4 bases and the J gene end by 5 bases; junction bases not matched to a gene: 7.

The DNA for the CDR3 is TGCGCCAGCAGCCCCGCCGGTAGGGGAGGCGGTCAGCCCCAGCATTTT. Amino acids: CASSPAGRGGGQPQHF. The chain joins TRBV5-1 to TRBJ1-5; perhaps TRBD1 as D (5 bases). Trimming pared 4 bases from V and 6 bases from J, leaving 20 bases between. This CDR3 is built from 16 residues. Germline V gene lookup returns CDR1 SGHRS and CDR2 YFSETQ.

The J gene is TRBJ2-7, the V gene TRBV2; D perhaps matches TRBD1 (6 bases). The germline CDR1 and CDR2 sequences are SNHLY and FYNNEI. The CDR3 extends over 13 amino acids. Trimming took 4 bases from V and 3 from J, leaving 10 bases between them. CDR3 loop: CASSGGQLYEQYF. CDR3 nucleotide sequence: TGTGCCAGCAGTGGGGGGCAGCTCTACGAGCAGTACTTC. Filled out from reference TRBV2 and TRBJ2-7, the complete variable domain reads EPEVTQTPSHQVTQMGQEVILRCVPISNHLYFYWYRQILGQKVEFLVSFYNNEISEKSEIFDDQFSVERPDGSNFTLKIRSTKLEDSAMYFCASSGGQLYEQYFGPGTRLTVT.

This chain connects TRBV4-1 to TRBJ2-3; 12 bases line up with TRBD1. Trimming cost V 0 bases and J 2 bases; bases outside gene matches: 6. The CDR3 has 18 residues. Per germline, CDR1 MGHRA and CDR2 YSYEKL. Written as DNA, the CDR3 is TGCGCCAGCAGCCAAGATCTGGGGACAGGGGGCATCACAGATACGCAGTATTTT. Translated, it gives CASSQDLGTGGITDTQYF.

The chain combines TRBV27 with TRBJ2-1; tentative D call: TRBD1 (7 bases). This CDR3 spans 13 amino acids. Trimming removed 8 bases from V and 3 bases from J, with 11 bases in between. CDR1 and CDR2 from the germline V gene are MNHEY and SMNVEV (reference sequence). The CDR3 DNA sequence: TGTGCCAGCGCGGGACAGCTCTACAATGAGCAGTTCTTC. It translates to CASAGQLYNEQFF.

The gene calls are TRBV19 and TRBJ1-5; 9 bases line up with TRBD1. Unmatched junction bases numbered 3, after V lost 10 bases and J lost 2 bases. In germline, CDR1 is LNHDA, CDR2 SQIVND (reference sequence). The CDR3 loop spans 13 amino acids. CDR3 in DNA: TGTGCCACCAACAGGGGGCGCAATCAGCCCCAGCATTTT. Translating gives CATNRGRNQPQHF.

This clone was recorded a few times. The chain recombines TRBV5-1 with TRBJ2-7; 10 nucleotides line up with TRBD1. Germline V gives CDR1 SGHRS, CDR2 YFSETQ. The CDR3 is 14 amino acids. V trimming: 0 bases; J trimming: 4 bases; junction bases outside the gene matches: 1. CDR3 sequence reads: CASSLGTGGYEQYF. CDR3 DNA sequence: TGCGCCAGCAGCTTGGGGACAGGGGGGTACGAGCAGTACTTC.

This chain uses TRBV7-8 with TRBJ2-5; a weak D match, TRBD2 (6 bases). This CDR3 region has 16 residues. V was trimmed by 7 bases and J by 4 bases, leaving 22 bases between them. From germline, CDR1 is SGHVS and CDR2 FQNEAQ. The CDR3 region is CASTSLARDSGETQYF. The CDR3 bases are TGTGCCAGCACCTCACTTGCCAGGGACTCTGGAGAGACCCAGTACTTC.

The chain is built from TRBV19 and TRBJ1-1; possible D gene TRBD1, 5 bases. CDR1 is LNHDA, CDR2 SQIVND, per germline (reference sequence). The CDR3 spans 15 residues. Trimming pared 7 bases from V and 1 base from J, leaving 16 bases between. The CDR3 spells CASTPGEVGNTEAFF. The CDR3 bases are TGTGCCAGTACCCCGGGGGAGGTGGGGAACACTGAAGCTTTCTTT.

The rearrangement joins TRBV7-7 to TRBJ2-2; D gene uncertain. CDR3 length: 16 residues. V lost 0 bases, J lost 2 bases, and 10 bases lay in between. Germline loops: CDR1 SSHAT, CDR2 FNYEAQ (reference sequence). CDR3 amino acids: CASSLAPTLNTGELFF. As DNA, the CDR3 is TGTGCCAGCAGCTTAGCGCCCACATTAAACACCGGGGAGCTGTTTTTT.

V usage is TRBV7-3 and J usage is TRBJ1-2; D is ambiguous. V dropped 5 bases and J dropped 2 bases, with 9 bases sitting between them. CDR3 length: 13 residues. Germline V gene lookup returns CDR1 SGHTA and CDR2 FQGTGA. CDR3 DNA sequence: TGTGCCAGCAGCACTTCATCGAACTATGGCTACACCTTC. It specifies CASSTSSNYGYTF.

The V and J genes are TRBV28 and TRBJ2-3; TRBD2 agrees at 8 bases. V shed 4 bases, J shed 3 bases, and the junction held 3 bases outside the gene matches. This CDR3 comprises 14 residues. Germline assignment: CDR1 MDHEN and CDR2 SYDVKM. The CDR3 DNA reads TGTGCCAGCAGTTCCACGGGGGGGACAGATACGCAGTATTTT. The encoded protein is CASSSTGGTDTQYF.

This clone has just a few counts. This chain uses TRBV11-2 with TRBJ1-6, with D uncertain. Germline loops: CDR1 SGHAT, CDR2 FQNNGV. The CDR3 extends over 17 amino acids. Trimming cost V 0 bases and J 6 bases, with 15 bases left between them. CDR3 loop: CASSLEFRTTVNSPLHF. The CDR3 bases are TGTGCCAGCAGCTTAGAGTTCCGAACTACCGTTAATTCACCCCTCCACTTT.

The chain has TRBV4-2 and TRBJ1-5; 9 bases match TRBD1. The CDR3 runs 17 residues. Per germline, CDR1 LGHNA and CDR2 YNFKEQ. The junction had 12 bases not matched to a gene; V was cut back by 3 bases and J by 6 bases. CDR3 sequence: CASSQNPGQGVGQPQHF. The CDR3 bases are TGTGCCAGCAGCCAGAATCCGGGACAGGGTGTGGGTCAGCCCCAGCATTTT.

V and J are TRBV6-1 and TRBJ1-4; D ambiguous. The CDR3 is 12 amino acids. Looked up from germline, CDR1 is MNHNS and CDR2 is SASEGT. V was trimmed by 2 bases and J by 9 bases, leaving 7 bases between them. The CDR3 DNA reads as TGTGCCAGCAGTGAAACGAGGCAAAAACTGTTTTTT. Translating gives CASSETRQKLFF.

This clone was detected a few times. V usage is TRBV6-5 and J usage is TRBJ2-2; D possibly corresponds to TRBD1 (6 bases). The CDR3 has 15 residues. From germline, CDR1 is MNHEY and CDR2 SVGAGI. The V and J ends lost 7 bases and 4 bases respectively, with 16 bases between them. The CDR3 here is CASNARDRLTGELFF. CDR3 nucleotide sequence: TGTGCCAGCAATGCCCGAGACAGGCTCACCGGGGAGCTGTTTTTT.

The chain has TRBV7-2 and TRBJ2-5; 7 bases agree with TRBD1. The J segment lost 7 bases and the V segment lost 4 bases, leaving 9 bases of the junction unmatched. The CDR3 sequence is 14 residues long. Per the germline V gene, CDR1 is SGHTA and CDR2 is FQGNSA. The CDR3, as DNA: TGTGCCAGCAGCTCAGAGGGGGCCCGGGCGACCCAGTACTTC. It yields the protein CASSSEGARATQYF. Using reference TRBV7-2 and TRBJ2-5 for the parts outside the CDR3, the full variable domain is GAGVSQSPSNKVTEKGKDVELRCDPISGHTALYWYRQSLGQGLEFLIYFQGNSAPDKSGLPSDRFSAERTGGSVSTLTIQRTQQEDSAVYLCASSSEGARATQYFGPGTRLLVL.

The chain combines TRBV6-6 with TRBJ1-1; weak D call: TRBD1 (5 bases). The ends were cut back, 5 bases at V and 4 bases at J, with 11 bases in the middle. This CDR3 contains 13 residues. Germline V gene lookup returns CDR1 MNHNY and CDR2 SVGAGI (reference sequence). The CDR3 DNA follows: TGTGCCAGCAGTCCAGGGTCTGGCACTGAAGCTTTCTTT. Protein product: CASSPGSGTEAFF.

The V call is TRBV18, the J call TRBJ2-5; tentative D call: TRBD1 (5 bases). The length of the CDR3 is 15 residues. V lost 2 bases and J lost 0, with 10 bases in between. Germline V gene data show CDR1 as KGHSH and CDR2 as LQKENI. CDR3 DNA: TGTGCCAGCTCACCATCCAGGGCCTACCAAGAGACCCAGTACTTC. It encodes CASSPSRAYQETQYF.

The CDR3 DNA reads as TGTGCCAGCAGTTGGGGCAGCCAAGAGACCCAGTACTTC. The encoded protein is CASSWGSQETQYF. The chain employs TRBV6-5 and TRBJ2-5, with D maybe TRBD1 (5 bases). The CDR3 totals 13 residues. Trimming pared 4 bases from V and 1 base from J, leaving 7 bases between. CDR1 and CDR2 (germline): MNHEY, SVGAGI.

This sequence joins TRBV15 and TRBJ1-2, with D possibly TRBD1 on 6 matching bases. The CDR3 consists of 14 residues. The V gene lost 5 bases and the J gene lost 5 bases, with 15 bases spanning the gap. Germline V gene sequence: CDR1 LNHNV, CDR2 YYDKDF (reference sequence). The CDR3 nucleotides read TGTGCCACCAGCGGGGGGGGCGCGGGATATGGCTACACCTTC. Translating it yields CATSGGGAGYGYTF.

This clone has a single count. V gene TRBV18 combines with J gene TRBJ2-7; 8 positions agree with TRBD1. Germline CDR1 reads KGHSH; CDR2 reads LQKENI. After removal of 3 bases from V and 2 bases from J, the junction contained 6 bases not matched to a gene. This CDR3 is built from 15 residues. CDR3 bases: TGTGCCAGCTCACCCGGGACAGGTAACGCCTACGAGCAGTACTTC. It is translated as CASSPGTGNAYEQYF.